The present entry profiles one TCR beta chain with its context. It has no known antigen specificity. No much larger clone is present one base from it, and per-base qualities are unavailable. The V end loses 7 bases and the J end loses 10 bases, and a stretch of 14 bases separates them. The CDR3 sequence holds 12 residues, the cysteine and phenylalanine included. Only CDR3 DNA is held: 36 bases, read in frame from base 1. In the germline V gene, CDR1 corresponds to MDHEN and CDR2 to SYDVKM. TCR beta CDR3 regions were sequenced from DNA using the immunoSEQ Assay. The authors' analysis ran thus. T cell density was computed as TCR beta template counts normalized to usable DNA estimated by amplifying housekeeping genes. The preseqR package was used to estimate richness by extrapolating to 400,000 templates for PBMC samples and to 120,000 templates for tissue samples. Clonality was defined by subtracting Pielou's evenness from one. Tissue-enriched TCRs were identified through differential abundance testing performed on productive amino-acid clonotypes, with a minimum total count of 5 and an alpha of 0.1. The Jaccard Index and the Morisita Overlap Index were used to measure repertoire overlap between compartments. GLIPH clustered TCR beta CDR3s with public tetramer-defined viral CDR3s; viral motifs required at least three viral sequences plus V-gene enrichment. The source is immuneACCESS, and TCRdb retained only in-frame sequences with V and J called. Part of the clones is not carried over; for the studies checked, unresolved V genes explain less than half of this, and the remainder is unexplained. The DNA gave D and trimming, while V, J and clone size come from that table. The sample data list around 1,500 clones, and about 35% of these were observed just once. About 32% of the sample lies in the top ten.

The record originates from a study of T cells in localized non-small cell lung cancer (TCRdb year 2020). With regard to the full study: The study analyzed T cell repertoires of under 250 early-stage NSCLC patients, comparing tumors and uninvolved tumor-adjacent lungs. The cohort was made up of around 250 treatment-naive NSCLC patients whose localized lung tumors had been resected. NSCLC patients had a mean age of roughly 66 years, and about 140 were male and 107 female. The paper as a whole reports these results and caveats: Uninvolved tumor-adjacent lung showed the highest T cell clonality, higher than tumor, which suggests more focused antigenic responses in the uninvolved tumor-adjacent lung. Multi-region tumor sequencing was not performed, so intratumor heterogeneity could not be excluded. Longer overall survival was associated with higher blood T cell density, whereas shorter survival was associated with higher adjacent-lung clonality. A median of 57 of the top 100 tumor clones were detected in paired uninvolved adjacent lung, and under 30 of these tumor clones were also found among the top 100 clones of the paired uninvolved adjacent lung. Because the study design was exploratory, TCR variables were selected using unadjusted p-values without false-discovery rate correction.

Uninvolved adjacent lung was obtained at least 2 cm from the tumor margin, and the absence of atypia was confirmed by two independent pathologists. At diagnosis, peripheral blood, uninvolved tumor-adjacent lung and tumor were collected and stored as a combination of fresh-frozen and FFPE material. This TCR was sampled from a woman between 40 and 69 years old with stage II lung adenocarcinoma. The sample in question was normal lung tissue next to the tumor, obtained before any cancer treatment. The chain was built from TRBV28 and TRBJ1-5; no D segment can be confidently identified. DNA sequence: TGTGCCAGCACCGGGCCCCGCGGTCCCCAGCATTTT. Its translation is CASTGPRGPQHF. The reference TRBV28 and TRBJ1-5 proteins fill in what lies around the CDR3, so the full variable domain reads DVKVTQSSRYLVKRTGEKVFLECVQDMDHENMFWYRQDPGLGLRLIYFSYDVKMKEKGDIPEGYSVSREKKERFSLILESASTNQTSMYLCASTGPRGPQHFGDGTRLSIL.